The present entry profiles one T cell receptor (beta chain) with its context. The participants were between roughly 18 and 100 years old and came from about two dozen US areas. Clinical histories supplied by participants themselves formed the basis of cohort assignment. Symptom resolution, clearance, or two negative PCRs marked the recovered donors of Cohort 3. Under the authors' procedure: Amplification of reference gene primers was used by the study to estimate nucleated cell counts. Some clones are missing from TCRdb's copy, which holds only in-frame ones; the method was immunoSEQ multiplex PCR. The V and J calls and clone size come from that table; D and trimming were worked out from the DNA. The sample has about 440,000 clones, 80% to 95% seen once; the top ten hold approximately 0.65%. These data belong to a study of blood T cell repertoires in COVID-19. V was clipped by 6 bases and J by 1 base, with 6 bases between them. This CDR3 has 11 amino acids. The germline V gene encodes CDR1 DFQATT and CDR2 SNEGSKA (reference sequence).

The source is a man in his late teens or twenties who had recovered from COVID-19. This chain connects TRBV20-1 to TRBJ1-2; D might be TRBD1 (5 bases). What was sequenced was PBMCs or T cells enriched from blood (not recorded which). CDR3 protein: CSAQGNYGYTF. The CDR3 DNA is TGCAGTGCCCAGGGTAACTATGGCTACACCTTC.